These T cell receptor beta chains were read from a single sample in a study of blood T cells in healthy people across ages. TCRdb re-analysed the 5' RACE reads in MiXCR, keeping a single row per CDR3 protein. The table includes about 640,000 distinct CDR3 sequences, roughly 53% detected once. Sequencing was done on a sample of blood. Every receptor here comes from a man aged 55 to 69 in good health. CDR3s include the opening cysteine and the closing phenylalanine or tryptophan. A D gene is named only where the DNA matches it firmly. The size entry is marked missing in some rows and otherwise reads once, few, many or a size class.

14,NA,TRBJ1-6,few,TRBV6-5,TGTGCCAGCAGTCCGCTCTCGGGGCTTTCACCCCTCCACTTT,CASSPLSGLSPLHF
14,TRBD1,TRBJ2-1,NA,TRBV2,TGTGCCAGCATGCGACAGGGGGCTGGGGATGAGCAGTTCTTC,CASMRQGAGDEQFF
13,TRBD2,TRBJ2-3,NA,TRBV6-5,TGTGCCGGGGCGGGGGGCAGCACAGATACGCAGTATTTT,CAGAGGSTDTQYF
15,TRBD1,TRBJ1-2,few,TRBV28,TGTGCCAGCAGTTTCCCACCCCAGGGGGCGCGAGGCTACACCTTC,CASSFPPQGARGYTF
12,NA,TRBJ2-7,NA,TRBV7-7,TGTGCTAGCAGCTTGATCAACCACGAGCAGTACTTC,CASSLINHEQYF
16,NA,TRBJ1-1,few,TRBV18,TGTGCCAGCTCACCAAATAGTCACTTACTGAACACTGAAGCTTTCTTT,CASSPNSHLLNTEAFF
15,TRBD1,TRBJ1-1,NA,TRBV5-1,TGTGCCAGCAGCGTCGACAGGGGGATGAACACTGAAGCTTTCTTT,CASSVDRGMNTEAFF
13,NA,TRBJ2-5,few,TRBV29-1,TGCAGCGCACAAGTAGGGGGAGAAGAGACCCAGTACTTC,CSAQVGGEETQYF
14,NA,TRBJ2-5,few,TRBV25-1,TGTGCCAGCAGTGTTGGGGGGCTCGTAGAGACCCAGTACTTC,CASSVGGLVETQYF
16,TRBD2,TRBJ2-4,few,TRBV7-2,TGTGCCAGCAGCTCTTCCGCGGGGGGAAGGGAAAACATTCAGTACTTC,CASSSSAGGRENIQYF
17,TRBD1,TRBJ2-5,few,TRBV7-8,TGTGCCAGCAGCTTACGGGACAGGGCACCTAACCAAGAGACCCAGTACTTC,CASSLRDRAPNQETQYF
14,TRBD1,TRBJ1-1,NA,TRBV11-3,TGTGCCAGCAGCTCTGGGACAGTAGCCACTGAAGCTTTCTTT,CASSSGTVATEAFF
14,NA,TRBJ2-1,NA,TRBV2,TGTGCCACAAGAAGACGCGGCTCCTACAATGAGCAGTTCTTC,CATRRRGSYNEQFF
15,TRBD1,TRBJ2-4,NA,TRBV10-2,TGCGCCAGCAGTGAGTCACCTGGGACAGAAAACATTCAGTACTTC,CASSESPGTENIQYF
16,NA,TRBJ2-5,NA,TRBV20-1,TGCAGTGCCGACCGACAATCAGGGGCGGCTAGAGAGACCCAGTACTTC,CSADRQSGAARETQYF
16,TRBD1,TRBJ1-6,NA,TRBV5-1,TGCGCCAGCAGCCCCTTCCCGGGACAGGGGGTTTCACCCCTCCACTTT,CASSPFPGQGVSPLHF
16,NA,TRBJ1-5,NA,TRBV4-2,TGTGCCAGCAGCCAAGAGGGACGAGGTGGCAATCAGCCCCAGCATTTT,CASSQEGRGGNQPQHF
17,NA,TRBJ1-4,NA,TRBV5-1,TGCGCCAGCAGCTCCTGGGGCTCCCTCGCAACTAATGAAAAACTGTTTTTT,CASSSWGSLATNEKLFF
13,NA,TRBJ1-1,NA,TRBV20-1,TGCAGTGCTCTGAGGGGGGCGGACACTGAAGCTTTCTTT,CSALRGADTEAFF
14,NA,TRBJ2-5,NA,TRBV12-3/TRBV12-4,TGTGCCAGCAGTCAAAATAGCGTGCGGGGGACCCAGTACTTC,CASSQNSVRGTQYF
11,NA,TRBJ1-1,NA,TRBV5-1,TGCGCCAGCAGCGGGGCTACTGAAGCTTTCTTT,CASSGATEAFF
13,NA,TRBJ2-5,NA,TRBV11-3,TGTGCCAGCAGCTTCAGGGATGGAGAGACCCAGTACTTC,CASSFRDGETQYF
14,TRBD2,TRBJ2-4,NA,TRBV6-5,TGTGCCAGCAGAAAAAGCGGGGGGCCATACATTCAGTACTTC,CASRKSGGPYIQYF
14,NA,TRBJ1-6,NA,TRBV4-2,TGTGCCAGCAGCCAAGAGTGGGGTGCGTCACCCCTCCACTTT,CASSQEWGASPLHF
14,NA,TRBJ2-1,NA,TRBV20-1,TGCAGTGCTAAGGGGACGTTGGGCCACAATGAGCAGTTCTTC,CSAKGTLGHNEQFF
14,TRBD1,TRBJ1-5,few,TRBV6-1,TGTGCCAGCAGTGAAGCGCGGGGACAGACCCCCCAGCATTTT,CASSEARGQTPQHF
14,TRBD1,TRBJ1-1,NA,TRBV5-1,TGCGCCAGCAGCTTTGACAGGGTGGGCACTGAAGCTTTCTTT,CASSFDRVGTEAFF
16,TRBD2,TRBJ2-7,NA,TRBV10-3,TGTGCCATCAGGTCCGGGACTAGCGGGGGGGCGGGCGAGCAGTACTTC,CAIRSGTSGGAGEQYF
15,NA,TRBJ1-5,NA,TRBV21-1,TGTGCCAGCAGCAAGGAACAGGGGCGCAATCAGCCCCAGCATTTT,CASSKEQGRNQPQHF
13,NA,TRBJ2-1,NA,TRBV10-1,TGCGCCAGCAGTGAGTCTGGGACCATGGTACAGTTCTTC,CASSESGTMVQFF
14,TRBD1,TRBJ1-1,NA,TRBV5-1,TGCGCCAGCAGCGGGCAGGGGGGAGGCACTGAAGCTTTCTTT,CASSGQGGGTEAFF
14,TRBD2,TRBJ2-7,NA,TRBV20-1,TGCAGTGCTAGAGGGTCTAGCGGGTGGTACGAGCAGTACTTC,CSARGSSGWYEQYF
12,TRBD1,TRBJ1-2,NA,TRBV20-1,TGCAGTGTCGCAGGGGGGTACTATGGCTACACCTTC,CSVAGGYYGYTF
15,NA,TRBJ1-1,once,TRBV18,TGTGCCAGCTCATCAGACGGTGCAGGGAACTCTGAAGCTTTCTTT,CASSSDGAGNSEAFF
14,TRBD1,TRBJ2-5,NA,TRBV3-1,TGTGCCAGCAGCCAGGGCAGGGGGATAGAGACCCAGTACTTC,CASSQGRGIETQYF
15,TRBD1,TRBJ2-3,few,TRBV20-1,TGCAGTGCTAGAGATCAGGGACAGGGGACAGATACGCAGTATTTT,CSARDQGQGTDTQYF
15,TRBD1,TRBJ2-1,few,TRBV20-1,TGCAGTGCTAGAGCAAGGACAGGGGTTTACAATGAGCAGTTCTTC,CSARARTGVYNEQFF
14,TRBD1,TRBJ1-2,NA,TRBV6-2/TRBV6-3,TGTGCCAGCAGCAAAGCAGGGGGAGACTATGGCTACACCTTC,CASSKAGGDYGYTF
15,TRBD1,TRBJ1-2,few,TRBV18,TGTGCCAGCTCACCCTCGACAGGGGGAAAAGATGGCTACACCTTC,CASSPSTGGKDGYTF
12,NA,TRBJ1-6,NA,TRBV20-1,TGCAGTACGGGCCCCTATAATTCACCCCTCCACTTT,CSTGPYNSPLHF
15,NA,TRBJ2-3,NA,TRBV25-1,TGTGCCAGCAGCCCTCAGGGGAGAAACACAGATACGCAGTATTTT,CASSPQGRNTDTQYF
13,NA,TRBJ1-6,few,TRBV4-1,TGCGCCAGCAGCCAAGAGTTGAGTTCACCCCTCCACTTT,CASSQELSSPLHF
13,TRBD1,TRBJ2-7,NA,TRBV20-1,TGCAGTGCTAGTTCGCAGGGGGCGCGAGAGCAGTACTTC,CSASSQGAREQYF
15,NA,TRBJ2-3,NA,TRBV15,TGTGCCACCAGCAGAGATAGGCCCCCTGGAGGTACGCAGTATTTT,CATSRDRPPGGTQYF
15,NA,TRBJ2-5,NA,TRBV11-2,TGTGCCAGCAGCTTAGGGGGGGCGATCCAAGAGACCCAGTACTTC,CASSLGGAIQETQYF
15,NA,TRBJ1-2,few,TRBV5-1,TGCGCCAGCAGCTTGGATCCTGCCCCCAACTATGGCTACACCTTC,CASSLDPAPNYGYTF
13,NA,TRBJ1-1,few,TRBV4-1,TGCGCCAGCAGCCTTTTCAGGGGCACTGAAGCTTTCTTT,CASSLFRGTEAFF
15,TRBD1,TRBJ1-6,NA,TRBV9,TGTGCCAGCAGCGTAGTGGCAGGGGGGTCTTCACCCCTCCACTTT,CASSVVAGGSSPLHF
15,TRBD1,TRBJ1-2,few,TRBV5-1,TGCGCCAGCAGCTTGGGCCCTGGGACAGGACGTGGCTACACCTTC,CASSLGPGTGRGYTF
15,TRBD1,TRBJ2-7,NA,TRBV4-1,TGCGCCAGCAGCCCCCAAGACAGGGGGTATTACGAGCAGTACTTC,CASSPQDRGYYEQYF
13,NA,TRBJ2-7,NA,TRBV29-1,TGCAGCGTTTCGGAGGTGGCCTTCTACGAGCAGTACTTC,CSVSEVAFYEQYF
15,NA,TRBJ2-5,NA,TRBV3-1,TGTGCCAGCAGCGCCGGGGGCGGGGGTCAAGAGACCCAGTACTTC,CASSAGGGGQETQYF
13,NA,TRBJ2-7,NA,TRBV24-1,TGTGCCACCAGGGGGGAGGAAGGCAATGAGCAGTACTTC,CATRGEEGNEQYF